This T cell receptor (beta chain) was captured in a study of T cell responses to AZD1222 COVID-19 vaccine. Study-wide findings and caveats: Recipients of two AZD1222 doses showed rising Spike-specific TCR breadth and depth.

Details on this clone: The antigen is undetermined.

Germline values: CDR1 LGHDT, CDR2 YNNKEL (reference sequence). The length of the CDR3 is 14 residues. Trimming pared 0 bases from V and 5 bases from J, leaving 11 bases between. Sequencing was performed with immunoSEQ multiplex PCR; in TCRdb, only in-frame clones are kept and a portion is missing. The sample includes tens of thousands of clones, 90% to 95% of them seen just once. This receptor was taken from an adult in good health. The input for sequencing was peripheral blood, taken on day 0 of MenACWY control vaccination. This chain uses TRBV3-1 (or the pseudogene TRBV3-2) with TRBJ2-7; weak D call: TRBD1 (6 bases). The DNA of the CDR3 is TGTGCCAGCAGCCAAGACTCACAGGGTAACGAGCAGTACTTC. Its protein product is CASSQDSQGNEQYF.